These T cell receptor beta chains were read from a single sample in a study of somatic mutations in cytotoxic T cells in rheumatoid arthritis. Libraries were prepared by immunoSEQ multiplex PCR; TCRdb keeps only in-frame clonotypes and omits some of them. The table has 15,000 or so clones, just under 80% seen once; the top ten hold 7.4%. Sequenced input: CD8+ T cells sorted from blood. These receptors were collected from an adult with rheumatoid arthritis. Both conserved end residues are trimmed from each CDR3. The D gene is left open where the match is weak.

TRBJ1-4,NA,TRBV7-9,ASSVATNEKLF
TRBJ2-7,TRBD1,TRBV5-6,ASSGGQYGGQY
TRBJ2-6,TRBD1,TRBV11-3,ASSPRGQGAIGANVLT
TRBJ1-1,NA,TRBV19,ASRTTGPLGAF
TRBJ1-1,NA,TRBV6-5,ASSYKGTEAF
TRBJ1-5,NA,TRBV4-1,ASSPSVQGNQPQH
TRBJ2-1,TRBD2,TRBV27,ASRTSGSLNEQF
TRBJ1-4,NA,TRBV5-1,ASSLAAGASNEKLF
TRBJ2-1,TRBD2,TRBV9,ASSVGASGNYNEQF
TRBJ2-2,NA,TRBV28,ATFTGSIGELF
TRBJ1-4,NA,TRBV27,ASSTEGRLNEKLF
TRBJ1-1,NA,TRBV2,ASRPRGNTEAF
TRBJ2-2,TRBD1,TRBV2,ASLAVRGPLTGELF
TRBJ1-2,TRBD1,TRBV18,ASSPSRGRDRPNNYGYT
TRBJ2-3,TRBD2,TRBV10-3,AIRASSGRLDTQY
TRBJ2-1,TRBD2,TRBV6-5,ASGAGTSSYNEQF
TRBJ1-2,NA,TRBV4-1,ASSQGDEDLRGYT
TRBJ2-5,NA,TRBV2,ASSLASGGAYGTQY
TRBJ2-1,NA,TRBV4-1,ASSGGIVPAPNEQF
TRBJ1-1,NA,TRBV28,ASTLGGWSEAF
TRBJ2-1,NA,TRBV7-9,ASSPGAGKGYNEQF
TRBJ2-3,NA,TRBV21-1,ASSKAPTRAATDTQY
TRBJ2-7,NA,TRBV5-1,ASSLSRTDSSYEQY
TRBJ2-3,NA,TRBV6-5,ASNKGSTDTQY
TRBJ1-2,NA,TRBV27,ASSLIGGGRGYT
TRBJ1-1,NA,TRBV6-5,ASSYSNPATEAF
TRBJ2-7,NA,TRBV27,ASSSVLGYEQY
TRBJ1-1,NA,TRBV25-1,ASSESSDTEAF
TRBJ1-1,NA,TRBV27,ASSFREGTEAF
TRBJ2-3,NA,TRBV28,ASSFWSSGAYTQY
TRBJ2-1,TRBD2,TRBV19,ASIGLAGGSYNEQF
TRBJ2-1,NA,TRBV12-5,ASGLERDEQF
TRBJ1-1,NA,TRBV7-8,ASSTTNTEAF
TRBJ1-1,NA,TRBV2,ASSEVDSQREAF
TRBJ2-7,TRBD2,TRBV5-6,ASSSGGDLYEQY
TRBJ2-5,TRBD1,TRBV6-5,ASSYSGGSGETQY
TRBJ1-1,NA,TRBV29-1,SVAGVIAEAF
TRBJ2-3,NA,TRBV7-9,ASSLAVTTDTQY
TRBJ2-2,NA,TRBV10-1,ASSPIRGHTGELF
TRBJ1-1,TRBD1,TRBV5-1,ASSLGQPNTEAF
TRBJ2-7,TRBD1,TRBV15,ATSNLQRGHEQY
TRBJ1-6,NA,TRBV6-5,ASAEGGPHNSPLH
TRBJ2-5,TRBD1,TRBV28,ASKTHGQGETQY
TRBJ2-5,NA,TRBV9,ASSVGLWGRGTETQY